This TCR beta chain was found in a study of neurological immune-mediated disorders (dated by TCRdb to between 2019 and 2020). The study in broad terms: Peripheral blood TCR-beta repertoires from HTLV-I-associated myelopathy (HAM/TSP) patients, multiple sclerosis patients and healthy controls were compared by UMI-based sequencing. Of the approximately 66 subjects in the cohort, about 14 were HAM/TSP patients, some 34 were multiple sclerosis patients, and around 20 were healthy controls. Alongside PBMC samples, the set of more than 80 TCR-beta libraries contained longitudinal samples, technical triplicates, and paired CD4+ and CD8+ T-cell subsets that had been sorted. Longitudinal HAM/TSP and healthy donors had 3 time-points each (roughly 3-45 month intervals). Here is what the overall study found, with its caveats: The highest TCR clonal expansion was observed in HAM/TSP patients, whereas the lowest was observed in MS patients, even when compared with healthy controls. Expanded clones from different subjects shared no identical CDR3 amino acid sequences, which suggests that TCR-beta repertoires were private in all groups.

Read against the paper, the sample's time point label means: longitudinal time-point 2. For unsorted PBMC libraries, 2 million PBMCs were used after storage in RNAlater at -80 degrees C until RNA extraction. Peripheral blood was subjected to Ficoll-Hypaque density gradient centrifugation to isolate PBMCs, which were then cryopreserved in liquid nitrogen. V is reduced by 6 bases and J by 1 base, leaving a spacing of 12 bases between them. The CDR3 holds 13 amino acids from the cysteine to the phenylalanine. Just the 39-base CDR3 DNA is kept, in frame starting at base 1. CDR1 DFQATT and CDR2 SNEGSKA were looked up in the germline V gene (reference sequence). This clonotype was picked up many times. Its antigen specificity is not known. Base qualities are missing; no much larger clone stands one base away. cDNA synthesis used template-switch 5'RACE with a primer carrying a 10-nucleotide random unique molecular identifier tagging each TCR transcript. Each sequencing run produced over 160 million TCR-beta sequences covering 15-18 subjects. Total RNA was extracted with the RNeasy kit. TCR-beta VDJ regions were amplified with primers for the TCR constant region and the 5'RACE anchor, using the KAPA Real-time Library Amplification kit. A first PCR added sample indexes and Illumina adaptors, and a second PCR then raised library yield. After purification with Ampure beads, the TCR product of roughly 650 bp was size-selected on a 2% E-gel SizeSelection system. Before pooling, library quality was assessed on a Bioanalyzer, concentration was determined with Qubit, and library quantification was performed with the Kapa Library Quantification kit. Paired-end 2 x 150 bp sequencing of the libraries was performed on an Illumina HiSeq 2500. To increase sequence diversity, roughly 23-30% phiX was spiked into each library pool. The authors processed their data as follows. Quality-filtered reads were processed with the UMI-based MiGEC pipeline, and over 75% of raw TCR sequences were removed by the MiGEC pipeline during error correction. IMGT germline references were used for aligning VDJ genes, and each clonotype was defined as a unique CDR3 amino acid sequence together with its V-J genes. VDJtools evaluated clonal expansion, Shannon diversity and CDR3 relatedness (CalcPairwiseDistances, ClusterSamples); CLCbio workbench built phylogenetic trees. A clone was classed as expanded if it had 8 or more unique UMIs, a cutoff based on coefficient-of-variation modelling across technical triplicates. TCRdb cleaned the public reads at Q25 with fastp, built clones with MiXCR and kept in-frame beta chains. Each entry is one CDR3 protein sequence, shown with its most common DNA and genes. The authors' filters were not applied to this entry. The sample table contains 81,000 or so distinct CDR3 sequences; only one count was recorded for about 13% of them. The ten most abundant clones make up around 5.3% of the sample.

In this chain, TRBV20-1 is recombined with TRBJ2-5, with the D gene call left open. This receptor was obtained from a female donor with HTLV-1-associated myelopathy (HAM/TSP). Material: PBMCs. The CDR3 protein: CSAPVWSQETQYF. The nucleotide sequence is TGCAGTGCCCCGGTCTGGTCCCAAGAGACCCAGTACTTC.